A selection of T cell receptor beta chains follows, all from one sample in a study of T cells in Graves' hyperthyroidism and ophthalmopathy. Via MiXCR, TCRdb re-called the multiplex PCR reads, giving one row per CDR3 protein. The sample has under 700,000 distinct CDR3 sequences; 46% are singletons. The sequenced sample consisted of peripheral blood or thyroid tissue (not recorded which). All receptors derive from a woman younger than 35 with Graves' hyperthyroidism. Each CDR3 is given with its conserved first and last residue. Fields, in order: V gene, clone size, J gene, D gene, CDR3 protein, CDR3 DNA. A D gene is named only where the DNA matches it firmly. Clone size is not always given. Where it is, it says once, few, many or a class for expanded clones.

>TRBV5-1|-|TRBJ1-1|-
CASSLVSRAEAFF
TGCGCCAGCAGCTTGGTATCGAGGGCTGAAGCTTTCTTT
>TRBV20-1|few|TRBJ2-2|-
CSARDHRVDTGELFF
TGCAGTGCTAGAGATCATAGGGTGGACACCGGGGAGCTGTTTTTT
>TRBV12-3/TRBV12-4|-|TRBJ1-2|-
CASSQTSGVYGYTF
TGTGCCAGCAGTCAAACGTCGGGAGTCTATGGCTACACCTTC
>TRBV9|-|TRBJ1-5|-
CASSVPWGNQPQHF
TGTGCCAGCAGCGTTCCGTGGGGCAATCAGCCCCAGCATTTT
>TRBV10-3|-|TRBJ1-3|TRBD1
CASYLDRDSGNTIYF
TGTGCCAGCTACCTGGACAGGGACTCTGGAAACACCATATATTTT
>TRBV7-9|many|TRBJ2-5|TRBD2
CASSLERPSGAPIHRTQYF
TGTGCCAGCAGCTTAGAACGGCCTAGCGGAGCACCTATCCATAGGACCCAGTACTTC
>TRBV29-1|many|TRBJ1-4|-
CSVSLVNEKLFF
TGCAGCGTCTCGTTAGTCAATGAAAAACTGTTTTTT
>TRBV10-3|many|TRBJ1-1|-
CAISESSDTEAFF
TGTGCCATCAGTGAGTCTTCGGACACTGAAGCTTTCTTT
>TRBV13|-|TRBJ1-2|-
CASMAEARYTF
TGTGCCAGCATGGCAGAGGCACGCTACACCTTC
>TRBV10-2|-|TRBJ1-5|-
CASSREGTSNQPQHF
TGTGCCAGCAGCCGAGAAGGGACTAGCAATCAGCCCCAGCATTTT